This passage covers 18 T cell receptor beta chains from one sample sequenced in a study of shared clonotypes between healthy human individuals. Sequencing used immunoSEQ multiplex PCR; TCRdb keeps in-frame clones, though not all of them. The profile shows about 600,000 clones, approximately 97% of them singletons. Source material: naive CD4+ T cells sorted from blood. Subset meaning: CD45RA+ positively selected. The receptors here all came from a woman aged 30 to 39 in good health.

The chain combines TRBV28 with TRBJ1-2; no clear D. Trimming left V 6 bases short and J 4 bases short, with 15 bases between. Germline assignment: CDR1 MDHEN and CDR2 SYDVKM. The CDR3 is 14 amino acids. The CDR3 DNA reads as TGTGCCAGCAGCCCGGGAGGGTCGGGCTATGGCTACACCTTC. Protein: CASSPGGSGYGYTF.

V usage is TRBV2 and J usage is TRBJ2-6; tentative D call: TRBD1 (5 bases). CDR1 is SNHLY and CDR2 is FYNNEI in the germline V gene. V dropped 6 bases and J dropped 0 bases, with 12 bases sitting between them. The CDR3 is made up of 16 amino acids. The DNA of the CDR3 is TGTGCCAGCAGAAAAGGTCAGGGCTCTGGGGCCAACGTCCTGACTTTC. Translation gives CASRKGQGSGANVLTF.

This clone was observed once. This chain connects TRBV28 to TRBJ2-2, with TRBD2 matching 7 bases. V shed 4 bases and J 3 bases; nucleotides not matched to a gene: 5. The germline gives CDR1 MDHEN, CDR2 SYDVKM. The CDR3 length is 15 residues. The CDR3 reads CASSSAGEDTGELFF. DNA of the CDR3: TGTGCCAGCAGTTCCGCGGGAGAAGACACCGGGGAGCTGTTTTTT.

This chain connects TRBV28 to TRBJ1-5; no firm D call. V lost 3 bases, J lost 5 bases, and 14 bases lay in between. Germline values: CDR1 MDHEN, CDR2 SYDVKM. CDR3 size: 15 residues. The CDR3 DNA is TGTGCCAGCAGTTTGTTTCTGGGCCCCCATCAGCCCCAGCATTTT. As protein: CASSLFLGPHQPQHF.

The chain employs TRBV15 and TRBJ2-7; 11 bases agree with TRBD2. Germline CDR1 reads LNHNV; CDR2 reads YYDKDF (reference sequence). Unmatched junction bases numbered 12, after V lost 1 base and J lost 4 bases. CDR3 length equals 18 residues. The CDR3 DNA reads TGTGCCACCAGCAGAGGGGGGAGTGTTGGGACTAGCGGATACGAGCAGTACTTC. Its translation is CATSRGGSVGTSGYEQYF.

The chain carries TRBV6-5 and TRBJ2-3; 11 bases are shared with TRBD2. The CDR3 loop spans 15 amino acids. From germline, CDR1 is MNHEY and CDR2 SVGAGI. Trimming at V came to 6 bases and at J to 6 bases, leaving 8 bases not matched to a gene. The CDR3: CASRSPLAGVDTQYF. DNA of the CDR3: TGTGCCAGCAGAAGTCCACTAGCGGGAGTCGATACGCAGTATTTT.

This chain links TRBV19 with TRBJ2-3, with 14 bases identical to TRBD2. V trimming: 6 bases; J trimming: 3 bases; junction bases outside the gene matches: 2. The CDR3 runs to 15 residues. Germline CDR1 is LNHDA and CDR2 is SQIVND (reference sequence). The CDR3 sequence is CASRRLAGGTDTQYF. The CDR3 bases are TGTGCCAGTAGGCGACTAGCGGGAGGGACAGATACGCAGTATTTT. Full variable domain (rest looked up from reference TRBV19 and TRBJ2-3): DGGITQSPKYLFRKEGQNVTLSCEQNLNHDAMYWYRQDPGQGLRLIYYSQIVNDFQKGDIAEGYSVSREKKESFPLTVTSAQKNPTAFYLCASRRLAGGTDTQYFGPGTRLTVL.

The CDR3 protein is CASFTGTGRFVGKMNTEAFF. In DNA form, the CDR3 reads TGTGCCAGCTTTACCGGGACAGGTCGATTCGTGGGGAAAATGAACACTGAAGCTTTCTTT. V and J are TRBV28 and TRBJ1-1, with TRBD1 matching over 8 bases. Trimming cost V 8 bases and J 0 bases; bases outside gene matches: 23. The CDR3 is made up of 20 amino acids. Germline values: CDR1 MDHEN, CDR2 SYDVKM.

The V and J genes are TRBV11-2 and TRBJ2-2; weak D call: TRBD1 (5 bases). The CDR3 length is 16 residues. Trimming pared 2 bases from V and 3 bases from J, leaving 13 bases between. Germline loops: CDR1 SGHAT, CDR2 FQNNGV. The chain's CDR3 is CASSLLEDIHTGELFF. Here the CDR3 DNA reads TGTGCCAGCAGCTTATTAGAGGACATCCACACCGGGGAGCTGTTTTTT.

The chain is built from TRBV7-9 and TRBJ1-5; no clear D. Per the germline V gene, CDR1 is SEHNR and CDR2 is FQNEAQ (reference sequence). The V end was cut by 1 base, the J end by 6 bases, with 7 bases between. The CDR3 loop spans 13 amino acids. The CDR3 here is CASSLGVGQPQHF. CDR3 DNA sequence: TGTGCCAGCAGCTTAGGGGTGGGTCAGCCCCAGCATTTT.

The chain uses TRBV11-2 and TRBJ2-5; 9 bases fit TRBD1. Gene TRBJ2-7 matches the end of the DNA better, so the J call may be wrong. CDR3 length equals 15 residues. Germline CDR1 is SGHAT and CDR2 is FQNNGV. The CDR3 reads CASSFAGTGIAEQYF. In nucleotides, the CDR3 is TGTGCCAGCAGCTTCGCCGGGACAGGGATAGCCGAGCAGTACTTC.

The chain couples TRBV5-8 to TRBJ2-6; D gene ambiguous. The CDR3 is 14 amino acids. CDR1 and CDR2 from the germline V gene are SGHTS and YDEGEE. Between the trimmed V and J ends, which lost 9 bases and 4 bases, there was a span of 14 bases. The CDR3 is CATKDRLGANVLTF. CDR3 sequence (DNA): TGTGCCACAAAAGACCGCCTCGGGGCCAACGTCCTGACTTTC.

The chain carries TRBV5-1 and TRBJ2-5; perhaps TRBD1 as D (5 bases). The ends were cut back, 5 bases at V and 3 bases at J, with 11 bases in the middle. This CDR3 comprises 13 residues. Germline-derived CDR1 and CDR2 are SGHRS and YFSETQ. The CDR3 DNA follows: TGCGCCAGCAGAGTCAGGGTAGAAGAGACCCAGTACTTC. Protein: CASRVRVEETQYF.

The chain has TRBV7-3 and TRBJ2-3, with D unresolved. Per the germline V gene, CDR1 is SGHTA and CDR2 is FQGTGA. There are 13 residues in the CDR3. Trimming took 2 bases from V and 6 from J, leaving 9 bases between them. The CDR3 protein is CASSLLGRDTQYF. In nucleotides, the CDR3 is TGTGCCAGCAGCTTACTTGGACGGGATACGCAGTATTTT.

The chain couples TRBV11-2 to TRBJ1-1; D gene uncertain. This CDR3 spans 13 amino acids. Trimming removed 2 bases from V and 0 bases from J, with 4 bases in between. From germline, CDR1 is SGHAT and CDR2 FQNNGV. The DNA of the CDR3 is TGTGCCAGCAGCTTAAGGATGAACACTGAAGCTTTCTTT. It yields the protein CASSLRMNTEAFF.

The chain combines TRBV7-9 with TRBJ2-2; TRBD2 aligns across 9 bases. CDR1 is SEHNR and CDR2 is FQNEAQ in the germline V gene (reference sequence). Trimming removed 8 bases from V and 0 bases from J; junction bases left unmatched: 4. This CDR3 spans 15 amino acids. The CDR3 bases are TGTGCCAGCGCTCGACTAGCGGCGAACACCGGGGAGCTGTTTTTT. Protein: CASARLAANTGELFF.

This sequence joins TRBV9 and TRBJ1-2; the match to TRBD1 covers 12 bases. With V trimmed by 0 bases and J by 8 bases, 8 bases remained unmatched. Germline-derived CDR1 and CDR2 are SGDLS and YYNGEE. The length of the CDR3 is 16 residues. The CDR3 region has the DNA TGTGCCAGCAGCGTAGTGGGACAGGGGGCATCTTACGGCTACACCTTC. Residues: CASSVVGQGASYGYTF.

The CDR3: CASMILAGGEQYF. In DNA, the CDR3 is TGTGCCAGCATGATTCTAGCGGGAGGCGAGCAGTACTTC. The chain employs TRBV28 and TRBJ2-7, with 11 bases lining up with TRBD2. The V segment lost 7 bases and the J segment 6 bases; nucleotides outside the gene matches: 5. The CDR3 spans 13 residues. Germline V CDR1 and CDR2: MDHEN, SYDVKM.